This TCR beta chain was sequenced for a study of regulatory T cells in long-lasting Graves disease (dated by TCRdb to 2020 to 2022). With regard to the full study: Newly diagnosed Graves' disease patients had taken antithyroid drugs for less than 3 months. Persistent Graves' disease patients were compared with newly diagnosed Graves' disease patients by peripheral blood TCR sequencing and RNA sequencing. The study took place in China and was registered as a clinical trial. A total of around 33 samples were covered by TCR sequencing, comprising about 13 persistent and around 20 newly diagnosed Graves' disease patients. General findings and caveats noted by the study authors: Compared with newly diagnosed patients, persistent Graves' disease patients had lower TCR Shannon entropy and fewer highly expanded clones, which suggests clonal expansion. The authors noted that the small sample size was a limitation that may lower accuracy. TRBV28, TRBJ1-2 and TRBJ2-5 were preferentially used in persistent disease, while TRBV20-1 and TRBJ2-1 were favored in newly diagnosed disease. Only peripheral blood was studied, because thyroid tissue, the primary lesion, was inaccessible. Patients with persistent disease shared more public clonotypes (approximately 2,500) than newly diagnosed patients did (around 1,000). Sequencing and analysis were restricted to the TCR beta chain.

The time point label for this specimen denotes: newly diagnosed GD, antithyroid drugs for less than 3 months. For both TCR sequencing and RNA sequencing, RNA was extracted from PBMCs using TRIzol. The diagnosis of Graves' disease followed American Thyroid Association guidelines. Recruitment of patients was carried out at an endocrinology department in Xi'an, China. From each patient, around 9.3 milliliters of peripheral blood was collected into an EDTA anticoagulant tube. PBMCs were isolated by Ficoll Paque Plus density gradient separation without further T cell sorting. An Agilent 2100 Bioanalyzer and agarose gel were used to check RNA quality, and a NanoDrop 2000 was used to measure RNA concentration. V trim: 6 bases; J trim: 14 bases; unmatched bases: 5. The CDR3, from cysteine to phenylalanine, totals 12 residues. The DNA shown is the 36-base CDR3, in frame from base 1. Per the germline V gene, MNHNS is the CDR1 and SASEGT is the CDR2.

This clonotype was seen more than once but under ten times. There is no known antigen for this receptor. No per-base quality is available; no much larger clone lies one base away. Library preparation was by multiplex PCR. The reads were generated on an Illumina HiSeq 4000. CDR3 regions were amplified by Arm-PCR with iRepertoire HTBI primers to construct TCR beta libraries. Before sequencing, the PCR products went through gel purification. The paper's data handling went like this. Across samples, 60 to 75 TRBV and over 11 TRBJ segments were identified and used for gene usage analysis of CDR3 amino acid clonotypes. COPE and FqMerger were used to merge filtered high-quality paired reads into contigs. BLAST was used to align contigs to the IMGT TRBV, TRBD and TRBJ reference genes, and CDR3 was defined following IMGT. Highly expanded clones were defined as clonotypes with a frequency above 0.1%. Shannon entropy was used to measure repertoire diversity, and the Gini coefficient was used to measure V-J evenness. A clonotype was considered public if more than one individual shared it. The raw public reads went through TCRdb reprocessing: fastp at Q25, MiXCR clone calling, in-frame beta chains kept. Each CDR3 protein appears once, grouped with its most common genes and DNA. TCRdb assigned the V and J calls; the authors' analysis was not used. This sample lists around 500,000 distinct CDR3 sequences; 15% to 20% were detected once. The ten largest clones add up to roughly 25% of the sample.

The sample also formed part of further work on T cells in Graves' hyperthyroidism and ophthalmopathy. As described in the second report: Stable Graves' hyperthyroidism was defined as the absence of progression to ophthalmopathy over 18 months of follow-up. Hyperthyroidism patients were newly diagnosed, with disease duration under 2 months, and aged 18 to 65 years. Exclusion was applied to patients with uncontrolled infections, other autoimmune diseases, pregnancy or lactation. Clinical symptoms, serum thyroxine and TRAb, thyroid ultrasound, and orbital computed tomography formed the basis for the diagnoses. For the first round of RT-PCR on the TCR CDR3, the HTBI primer set was used together with the Qiagen OneStep RT-PCR kit. Most expanded thyroid clonotypes (frequency above 0.001) were also detected in blood, suggesting blood repertoires may reflect thyroid immune responses. A model built on a 13 V-J signature distinguished ophthalmopathy from stable hyperthyroidism, reaching 85% to 90% sensitivity and about 81% specificity in cross-validation and 80%/75% in testing. During validation, the model predicted progression to ophthalmopathy a median of approximately 7 months ahead of onset, with roughly 65% sensitivity and almost 75% specificity. TCR V-J signatures able to tell the groups apart were searched for in a discovery cohort of some 97 patients, of whom more than 40 had Graves' ophthalmopathy and roughly 59 had stable Graves' hyperthyroidism. Prospective prediction of ophthalmopathy was tested in an independent validation cohort consisting of 18 hyperthyroidism patients and some 15 patients who later progressed to ophthalmopathy. For training and testing, the roughly 93 patients in the discovery cohort were randomly divided in a 7:3 ratio. Thyroid tissue and blood T-cell repertoires from about 6 Graves' hyperthyroidism patients were also compared in the study. Once sampling was done, hyperthyroidism patients were given methimazole at a starting dose of 30 mg daily, whereas ophthalmopathy patients were given high-dose intravenous methylprednisolone. Libraries were constructed in a second round of multiplex PCR, after which size selection and purification were carried out. Libraries were sequenced paired-end with 100 bp reads on an Illumina HiSeq2000. SOAPnuke was used to process the raw data, with reads discarded if the reads contained adapters or uncalled bases, had a mean Phred below 15, or lacked an exact constant-primer or identifier match. High-quality paired reads were merged with COPE v1.2.5, and unique nucleotide sequences were defined as clonotypes. Clonotypes were aligned to IMGT TRBV, TRBD and TRBJ reference segments using MiTCR v1.1. Analysis was restricted to V-J combinations with a frequency above 0.0001, which covered 98% to 99.2% of repertoires. The TCS score was defined as the ratio of F50 (clonal expansion) to E x V (chaos), calculated using BLOSUM62-based TCRdist between CDR3 peptides within each V-J. Welch's t-statistics and random forest reduced 514 V-J features to 13, which were used in a naive Bayes classifier (R e1071). Sample size was not statistically predetermined, and investigators were not blinded to group allocation. The paper reports TCR Vbeta CDR3 sequencing of 130 to 150 peripheral blood samples: around 45 ophthalmopathy, under 80 hyperthyroidism and roughly 17 progressor patients.

Sample: peripheral blood mononuclear cells (PBMCs), taken at new diagnosis, from a patient treated with antithyroid drugs. The chain couples TRBV6-1 to TRBJ1-6, with 9 central nucleotides matching TRBD1. The TCR was taken from a woman aged 40-65 years with Graves disease. Donor details come from another sample of the same person, matched by shared clones. The CDR3 sequence is CASRRTGGSLHF. The sequenced DNA: TGTGCCAGCAGGCGAACAGGGGGCTCCCTCCACTTT.